The source of this T cell receptor beta chain is a study of blood T cell repertoires in COVID-19. Study in general: From the United States, Italy and Spain came samples of acute and convalescent COVID-19. T cells, B-cell-depleted T cells, or PBMCs provided the cDNA or gDNA that served as material.

Produced via immunoSEQ multiplex PCR; TCRdb's table is partial and in-frame only. The sample yields some 45,000 clones, about 86% seen once. What was sequenced was peripheral blood. The source of this sequence is a man aged 70 or older with acute or convalescent COVID-19.

The CDR3 here is CASSRAGPTYNEQFF. The CDR3 DNA reads as TGCGCCAGCAGCCGAGCGGGACCTACCTACAATGAGCAGTTCTTC. V usage is TRBV4-1 and J usage is TRBJ2-1; 7 bases align to TRBD2. CDR3 length equals 15 residues. Looked up from germline, CDR1 is MGHRA and CDR2 is YSYEKL. Unmatched junction bases numbered 5, after V lost 4 bases and J lost 2 bases.